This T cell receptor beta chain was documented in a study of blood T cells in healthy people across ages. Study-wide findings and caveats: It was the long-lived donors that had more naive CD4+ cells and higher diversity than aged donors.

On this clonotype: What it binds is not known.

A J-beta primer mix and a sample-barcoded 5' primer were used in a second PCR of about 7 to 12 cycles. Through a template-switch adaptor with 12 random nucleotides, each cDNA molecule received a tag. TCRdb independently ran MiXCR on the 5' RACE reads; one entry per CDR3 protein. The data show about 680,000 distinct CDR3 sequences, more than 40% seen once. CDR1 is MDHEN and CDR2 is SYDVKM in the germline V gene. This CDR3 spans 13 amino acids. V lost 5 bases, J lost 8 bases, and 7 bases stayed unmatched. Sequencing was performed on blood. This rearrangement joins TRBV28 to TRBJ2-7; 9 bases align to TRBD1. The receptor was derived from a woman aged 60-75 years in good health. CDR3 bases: TGTGCCAGCAGTCCAATTGACAGGGGGAAGCAGTACTTC. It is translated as CASSPIDRGKQYF.